This entry describes one TCR beta chain. No antigen is known for it. Germline V gene data show CDR1 as LNHDA and CDR2 as SQIVND (reference sequence). The CDR3 length is 14 residues. V shed 5 bases and J shed 8 bases, with 15 bases lying between them. These data are taken from a study of cytomegalovirus exposure and HLA in healthy donors. Study details: Around 76% of roughly 400 genotyped donors fell in the Caucasian-associated ancestry cluster. Study-level points and caveats: The only immune exposure information that was available was CMV serostatus. Common viral pathogens seemed to be connected with several of the most significant clusters, according to a later analysis. A later analysis reportedly found fewer N-insertions in an Asian-associated ancestry cluster than the roughly 700-donor mean.

Primers for the PCR totalled 60 Vbeta and 13 Jbeta. The protocol was immunoSEQ multiplex PCR, while the TCRdb copy is restricted to in-frame clones and leaves out a portion. The sample lists about 150,000 clones; 82% were seen once. The clonotype originates from a woman between 50 and 59 years old in good health and CMV-seropositive. V is TRBV19 and J is TRBJ2-2; D unclear. The sample taken for sequencing was PBMCs. Written as DNA, the CDR3 is TGTGCCAGTAGTGTCCTGAATGGGCCAGGGGAGCTGTTTTTT. Translated: CASSVLNGPGELFF.